Following are 8 T cell receptor beta chains from one sample sequenced in a study of blood T cells in healthy people across ages. It was with a sample-barcoded 5' primer and a J-beta primer mix that a second PCR of roughly 7 to 12 cycles was run. TCRdb used MiXCR to reprocess the 5' RACE reads, holding one entry per CDR3 protein. The data contain about 1,500,000 distinct CDR3 sequences, roughly 27% of them seen just once; the ten biggest clones take up approximately 7.7%. Sequenced sample: blood. Receptors were obtained from a woman aged 25 to 39 in good health.

V usage is TRBV20-1 and J usage is TRBJ2-7; no clear D gene. The V end lost 3 bases, the J end lost 7 bases, and 19 bases lay between the germline ends. The CDR3 covers 14 residues. Germline V gives CDR1 DFQATT, CDR2 SNEGSKA (reference sequence). CDR3 in DNA: TGCAGTGCTAGCGACGACTGGGCTGACAATGAGCAGTACTTC. Encoded protein: CSASDDWADNEQYF.

The J gene is TRBJ2-1, the V gene TRBV9; 11 positions agree with TRBD2. The CDR3 length is 16 residues. The ends lost 2 bases at V and 10 bases at J; junction bases unmatched: 11. Germline assignment: CDR1 SGDLS and CDR2 YYNGEE. The CDR3 DNA follows: TGTGCCAGCAGCGTGGGGGTGTCTAGCGGGGGGACCGAGCAGTTCTTC. This encodes CASSVGVSSGGTEQFF.

The chain links TRBV14 to TRBJ2-3; TRBD2 matches at 12 bases. Germline assignment: CDR1 SGHDN and CDR2 FVKESK. Trimming cost V 2 bases and J 5 bases; bases outside gene matches: 5. The CDR3 covers 16 residues. The CDR3 nucleotides read TGTGCCAGCAGCCAACAGACTAGCGGGAGAGGAGATACGCAGTATTTT. It yields the protein CASSQQTSGRGDTQYF.

The V call is TRBV16, the J call TRBJ2-5; 10 positions agree with TRBD1. V gave up 0 bases and J gave up 0 bases; unmatched junction bases: 13. CDR3 length: 20 amino acids. CDR1 and CDR2 from the germline V gene are KGHSY and FQNENV. The CDR3 nucleotides are TGTGCCAGCAGCCAATCTTTCGGACAGGGGGAGACTTTGTACCAAGAGACCCAGTACTTC. Its translation: CASSQSFGQGETLYQETQYF.

The chain joins TRBV12-3 or TRBV12-4 to TRBJ1-2, with D possibly TRBD1 on 5 matching bases. This CDR3 is built from 16 residues. The V end was cut by 4 bases, the J end by 5 bases, with 20 bases between. CDR3 loop: CASSSLGRQGQYGYTF. Written as DNA, the CDR3 is TGTGCCAGCAGTTCCTTGGGGCGGCAGGGCCAGTATGGCTACACCTTC.

A few counts support this clonotype. The gene calls are TRBV20-1 and TRBJ2-1; 14 nucleotides align to TRBD2. CDR3 length: 14 amino acids. CDR1 DFQATT and CDR2 SNEGSKA come from the germline V gene (reference sequence). The V segment lost 3 bases and the J segment 9 bases; nucleotides outside the gene matches: 4. CDR3: CSASWTSGRTEQFF. Written as DNA, the CDR3 is TGCAGTGCTAGCTGGACTAGCGGGAGGACTGAGCAGTTCTTC.

V usage is TRBV6-1 and J usage is TRBJ1-4, with a tentative D call TRBD1 (6 bases). CDR3 length equals 17 residues. CDR1 and CDR2 (germline): MNHNS, SASEGT. Trimming cost V 0 bases and J 3 bases, with 14 bases left between them. CDR3 in amino acids: CASSEALGGGPNEKLFF. The DNA of the CDR3 is TGTGCCAGCAGTGAAGCCCTGGGGGGCGGACCTAATGAAAAACTGTTTTTT.

This clonotype has just a few counts. The chain couples TRBV7-2 to TRBJ2-7; the D gene is possibly TRBD1 (5 bases). V lost 6 bases and J 4 bases, leaving 16 bases between the germline ends. The CDR3 length is 14 residues. Germline CDR1 SGHTA, CDR2 FQGNSA. The CDR3 loop reads CASSLDSSQYEQYF. In nucleotides, the CDR3 is TGTGCCAGCAGTCTCGACAGTAGCCAATACGAGCAGTACTTC.